This T cell receptor beta chain emerged from a study of long-term antiretroviral therapy in people with HIV. This CDR3 contains 14 residues. Trimming shortened V by 3 bases and J by 8 bases, and 15 bases separated the two germline ends. Germline V gene lookup returns CDR1 SGHDT and CDR2 YYEEEE. In this sample, this clone turned up once. No antigen is known for it. The assay used was immunoSEQ (version v3.0), run at survey level. Profiling relied on immunoSEQ multiplex PCR, and the TCRdb table lists in-frame clones only, not all of them. This sample has over 15,000 clones, with roughly 91% found just once. General study findings and limits: Within the repertoire, clones expanded before ART were dominant at all time points. CDR3 lengths in HIV samples spanned a narrower range than controls.

This sample comprised unsorted PBMCs, obtained 0.3 years after starting antiretroviral therapy. V and J are TRBV5-6 and TRBJ1-3; weak D call: TRBD1 (6 bases). The origin of this receptor is a man between 60 and 70 years old with HIV. The CDR3 DNA reads as TGTGCCAGCAGCTCTCAGGGGACCTGGGACACCATATATTTT. Translated, it gives CASSSQGTWDTIYF.